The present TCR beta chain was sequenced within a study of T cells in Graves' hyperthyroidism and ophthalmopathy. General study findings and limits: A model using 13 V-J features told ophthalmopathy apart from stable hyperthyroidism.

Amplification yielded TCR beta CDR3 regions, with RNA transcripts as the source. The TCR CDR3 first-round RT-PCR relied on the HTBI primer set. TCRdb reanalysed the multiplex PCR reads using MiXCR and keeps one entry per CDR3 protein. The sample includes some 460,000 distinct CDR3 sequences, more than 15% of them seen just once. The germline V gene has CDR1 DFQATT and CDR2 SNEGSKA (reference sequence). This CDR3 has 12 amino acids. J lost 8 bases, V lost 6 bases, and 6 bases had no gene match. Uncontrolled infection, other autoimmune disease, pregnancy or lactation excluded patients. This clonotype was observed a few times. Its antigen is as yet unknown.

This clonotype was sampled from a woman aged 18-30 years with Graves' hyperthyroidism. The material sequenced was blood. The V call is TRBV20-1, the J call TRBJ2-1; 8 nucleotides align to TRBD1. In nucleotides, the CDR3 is TGCAGTGCACGACAGGGGATCCATGAGCAGTTCTTC. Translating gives CSARQGIHEQFF.